The 12 T cell receptor beta chains presented below share a single source sample, sequenced in a study of monozygotic twins with inflammatory bowel disease. TCRdb reprocessed the 5' RACE reads and keeps a single row for each CDR3 protein, giving no DNA. This sample lists a few hundred thousand distinct CDR3 sequences; its ten largest clones have approximately 2.4%. The material sequenced was blood. The receptors come from a human donor with ulcerative colitis or Crohn's disease, or a healthy co-twin of an affected twin (not recorded which).

This rearrangement joins TRBV5-1 to TRBJ2-7; TCRdb indicates TRBD2, and absent DNA this call remains unverified. In germline, CDR1 is SGHRS, CDR2 YFSETQ. CDR3 length: 16 amino acids. CDR3 in amino acids: CASSLRRDSSSYEQYF.

The chain combines TRBV7-8 with TRBJ1-5; checking the TCRdb D call of TRBD1 is not possible without DNA. Looked up from germline, CDR1 is SGHVS and CDR2 is FQNEAQ. The CDR3 spans 18 residues. CDR3 residues: CASSLSSQATMGSQPQHF.

This chain links TRBV5-4 with TRBJ1-4; TCRdb's D call of TRBD1 is untestable without DNA. Germline CDR1 reads SGHNT; CDR2 reads YYREEE (reference sequence). The CDR3 runs 15 residues. CDR3 in amino acids: CASSYRQGEDEKLFF.

V is TRBV5-1 and J is TRBJ2-3. The germline gives CDR1 SGHRS, CDR2 YFSETQ. This CDR3 has 15 residues. The CDR3 sequence is CASSFLSVTTDTQYF.

The chain links TRBV5-1 to TRBJ2-1; TCRdb's D call, TRBD2, is unchecked because there is no DNA. Germline values: CDR1 SGHRS, CDR2 YFSETQ. The CDR3 is 15 amino acids. This CDR3 is CASSPPASGVNEQFF.

The J gene is TRBJ2-7, the V gene TRBV5-6; TCRdb indicates TRBD1, and absent DNA this call remains unverified. The CDR3 totals 16 residues. CDR1 SGHDT and CDR2 YYEEEE come from the germline V gene. The CDR3 region is CASSLANRGFFYEQYF.

This sequence joins TRBV4-1 and TRBJ2-2. CDR3 size: 14 residues. Germline V gene lookup returns CDR1 MGHRA and CDR2 YSYEKL. The chain's CDR3 is CASSQVANTGELFF.

The chain links TRBV6-6 to TRBJ2-7; TCRdb picks TRBD2, but there is no DNA to check that call. This CDR3 spans 12 amino acids. Germline values: CDR1 MNHNY, CDR2 SVGAGI (reference sequence). CDR3 loop: CASEERESEQYF.

The chain couples TRBV12-3 or TRBV12-4 to TRBJ2-3; lacking DNA, the TRBD1 call made by TCRdb goes unchecked. CDR3 length: 15 residues. The CDR3 protein is CASSPSQSPEDTQYF.

This rearrangement joins TRBV7-2 to TRBJ2-4; TCRdb outputs TRBD1, but without DNA this stays unchecked. Germline V gene sequence: CDR1 SGHTA, CDR2 FQGNSA. The length of the CDR3 is 16 residues. This chain's CDR3 is CASSFTGGVTKNIQYF.

The CDR3 here is CASSSFDRLANYGYTF. The J gene is TRBJ1-2, the V gene TRBV7-8; TCRdb lists TRBD1, though no DNA is available to test this call. This CDR3 spans 16 amino acids. CDR1 is SGHVS and CDR2 is FQNEAQ in the germline V gene.

CDR3 loop: CASSAIGQNQPQHF. This chain links TRBV2 with TRBJ1-5; the D call of TRBD1 rests on TCRdb alone, since no DNA is present to check it. Per the germline V gene, CDR1 is SNHLY and CDR2 is FYNNEI. The CDR3 consists of 14 residues.